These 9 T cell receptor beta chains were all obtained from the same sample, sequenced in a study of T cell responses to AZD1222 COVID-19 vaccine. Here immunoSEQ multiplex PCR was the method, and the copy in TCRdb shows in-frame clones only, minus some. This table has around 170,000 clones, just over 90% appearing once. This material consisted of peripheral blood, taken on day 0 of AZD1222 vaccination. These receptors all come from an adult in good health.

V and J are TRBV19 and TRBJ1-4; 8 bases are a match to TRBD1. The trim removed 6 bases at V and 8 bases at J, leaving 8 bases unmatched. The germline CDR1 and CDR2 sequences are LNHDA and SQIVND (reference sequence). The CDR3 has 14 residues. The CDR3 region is CASSMDRVREKLFF. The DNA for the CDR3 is TGTGCCAGTAGCATGGACAGGGTGAGAGAAAAACTGTTTTTT.

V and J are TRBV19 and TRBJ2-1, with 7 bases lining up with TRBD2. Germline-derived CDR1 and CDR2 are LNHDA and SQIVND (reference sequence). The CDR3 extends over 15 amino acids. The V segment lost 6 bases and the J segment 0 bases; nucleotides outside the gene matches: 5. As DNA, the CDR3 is TGTGCCAGTAGCCCCGGGGGGATCTCCTACAATGAGCAGTTCTTC. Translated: CASSPGGISYNEQFF.

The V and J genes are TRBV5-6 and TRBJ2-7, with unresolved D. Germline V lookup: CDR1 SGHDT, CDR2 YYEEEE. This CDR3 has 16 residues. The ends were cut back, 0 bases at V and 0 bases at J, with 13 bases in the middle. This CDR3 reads CASSLDPGAPSYEQYF. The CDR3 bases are TGTGCCAGCAGCTTGGATCCAGGCGCCCCCTCCTACGAGCAGTACTTC. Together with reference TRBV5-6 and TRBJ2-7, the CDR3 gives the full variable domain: DAGVTQSPTHLIKTRGQQVTLRCSPKSGHDTVSWYQQALGQGPQFIFQYYEEEERQRGNFPDRFSGHQFPNYSSELNVNALLLGDSALYLCASSLDPGAPSYEQYFGPGTRLTVT.

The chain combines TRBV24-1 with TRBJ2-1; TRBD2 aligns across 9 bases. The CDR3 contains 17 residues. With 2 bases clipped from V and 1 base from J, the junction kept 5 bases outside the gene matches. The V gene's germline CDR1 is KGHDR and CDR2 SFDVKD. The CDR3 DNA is TGTGCCACCAGTGATTCGAGGACTAGCGAATCCTACAATGAGCAGTTCTTC. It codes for CATSDSRTSESYNEQFF.

The CDR3 DNA reads TGTGCCAGCAGCCAAGCCCATCCCCTGCCCGGCTATGGCTACACCTTC. Translating gives CASSQAHPLPGYGYTF. The J gene is TRBJ1-2, the V gene TRBV14, with D unresolved. The CDR3 has 16 amino acids. Deletions cut 1 base from V and 4 bases from J, with 16 bases between. Looked up from germline, CDR1 is SGHDN and CDR2 is FVKESK.

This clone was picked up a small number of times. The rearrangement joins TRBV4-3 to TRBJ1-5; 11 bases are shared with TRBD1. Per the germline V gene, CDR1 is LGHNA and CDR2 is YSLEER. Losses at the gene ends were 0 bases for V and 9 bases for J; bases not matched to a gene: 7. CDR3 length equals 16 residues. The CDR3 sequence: CASSQETGTGGRPQHF. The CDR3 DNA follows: TGCGCCAGCAGCCAAGAGACAGGGACAGGGGGACGGCCCCAGCATTTT.

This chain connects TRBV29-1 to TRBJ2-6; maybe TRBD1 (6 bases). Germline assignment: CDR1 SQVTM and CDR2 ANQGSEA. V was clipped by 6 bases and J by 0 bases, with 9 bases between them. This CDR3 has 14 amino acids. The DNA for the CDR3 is TGCAGCGTCGCCAGGGGCTCTGGGGCCAACGTCCTGACTTTC. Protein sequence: CSVARGSGANVLTF.

The chain's CDR3 is CASSLGQGWEFDEKLFF. CDR3 DNA: TGTGCCAGCAGTCTCGGACAGGGGTGGGAGTTTGATGAAAAACTGTTTTTT. This chain connects TRBV28 to TRBJ1-4, with TRBD1 matching 9 bases. The CDR3 extends over 17 amino acids. V gave up 5 bases and J gave up 6 bases; unmatched junction bases: 13. Germline V gene lookup returns CDR1 MDHEN and CDR2 SYDVKM.

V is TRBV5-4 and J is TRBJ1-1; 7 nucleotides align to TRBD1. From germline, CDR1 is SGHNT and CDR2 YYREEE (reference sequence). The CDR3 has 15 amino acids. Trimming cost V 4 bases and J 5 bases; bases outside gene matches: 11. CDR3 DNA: TGTGCCAGCAGCAGTGAGGGGGCCCGGGGGACTGAAGCTTTCTTT. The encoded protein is CASSSEGARGTEAFF. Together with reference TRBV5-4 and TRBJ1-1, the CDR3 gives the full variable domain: ETGVTQSPTHLIKTRGQQVTLRCSSQSGHNTVSWYQQALGQGPQFIFQYYREEENGRGNFPPRFSGLQFPNYSSELNVNALELDDSALYLCASSSEGARGTEAFFGQGTRLTVV.